This T cell receptor beta chain was identified during a study of Ad26.COV2.S vaccination and SARS-CoV-2 variants. In its sample, this clone was seen a few times. Indicated treatment: about 20 received Ad26.COV2.S at low or high dose, single or two shots; 5 received placebo; per-sample allocation not given. It was on day 63 after the first vaccine or placebo injection that samples were taken. Germline CDR1 reads LNHNV; CDR2 reads YYDKDF (reference sequence). Trimming shortened V by 0 bases and J by 2 bases, and 11 bases separated the two germline ends. This CDR3 contains 16 residues. Libraries were prepared by immunoSEQ multiplex PCR; TCRdb keeps only in-frame clonotypes and omits some of them. The sample lists about 370,000 clones; around 85% were seen once.

The specimen comprised peripheral blood, sampled in a trial of Ad26.COV2.S vaccine versus placebo. The chain uses TRBV15 and TRBJ1-3; D call uncertain. This TCR was recovered from a person aged 18 to 65 who received the Ad26.COV2.S COVID-19 vaccine or a placebo. The DNA for the CDR3 is TGTGCCACCAGCAGAGATATTGGGAGAACTGGAAACACCATATATTTT. The encoded protein is CATSRDIGRTGNTIYF.